These T cell receptor beta chains were read from a single sample in a study of radiotherapy plus CTLA-4 blockade in lung cancer. The assay was immunoSEQ multiplex PCR, and TCRdb's table has in-frame clones only and misses some. The sample lists roughly 48,000 clones; more than 70% were seen once. The sequences come from peripheral blood, collected from a patient treated with radiotherapy plus ipilimumab. The receptor source for this set is a human donor with non-small cell lung cancer who had stable disease on radiotherapy plus ipilimumab. Both conserved end residues are part of each CDR3. D genes are given only for firm matches. Expanded clones are given a class, and other clones once, few, many or no size at all.

v_gene,j_gene,d_gene,abundance,CDR3aa,CDR3nt
TRBV21-1,TRBJ1-5,-,-,CASRATRDRLYQPQHF,TGTGCCAGCAGAGCAACCCGGGACAGACTTTATCAGCCCCAGCATTTT
TRBV6-5,TRBJ2-7,-,-,CASSLQKGGPYEQYF,TGTGCCAGCAGCCTACAGAAAGGGGGTCCCTACGAGCAGTACTTC
TRBV7-9,TRBJ2-1,-,-,CASSWDLYNEQFF,TGTGCCAGCAGCTGGGACCTCTACAATGAGCAGTTCTTC
TRBV18,TRBJ2-2,TRBD2,-,CASSPSGGRYTGELFF,TGTGCCAGCTCACCATCGGGGGGACGGTACACCGGGGAGCTGTTTTTT
TRBV4-2,TRBJ2-2,TRBD1,-,CASSHIGQGYTGELFF,TGTGCCAGCAGCCATATTGGACAGGGATACACCGGGGAGCTGTTTTTT
TRBV7-9,TRBJ1-1,-,-,CASSQTYNTEAFF,TGTGCCAGCAGCCAGACATATAACACTGAAGCTTTCTTT
TRBV16,TRBJ1-2,-,-,CASSSGAGYTF,TGTGCCAGCAGCTCGGGGGCAGGCTACACCTTC
TRBV7-9,TRBJ2-2,TRBD2,-,CASSGHGTSGTGELFF,TGTGCCAGCAGCGGACACGGGACTAGCGGCACCGGAGAGCTGTTTTTT
TRBV19,TRBJ1-5,-,few,CASSPQRVDIGQPQHF,TGTGCCAGTAGCCCCCAACGGGTCGACATCGGGCAGCCCCAGCATTTT
TRBV7-9,TRBJ1-2,-,few,CASSLTGIPRGGYTF,TGTGCCAGCAGCTTAACAGGGATTCCTCGGGGTGGCTACACCTTC
TRBV12-5,TRBJ1-5,-,-,CASGPNQPQHF,TGTGCTAGTGGTCCGAATCAGCCCCAGCATTTT
TRBV4-1,TRBJ1-1,-,-,CASSQGAGDNTEAFF,TGCGCCAGCAGCCAAGGCGCGGGAGATAACACTGAAGCTTTCTTT
TRBV7-9,TRBJ1-1,-,few,CASSLGPRADTEAFF,TGTGCCAGCAGCCTCGGACCCAGGGCGGACACTGAAGCTTTCTTT
TRBV10-3,TRBJ2-1,-,-,CAISESGKGYNEQFF,TGTGCCATCAGTGAGTCGGGTAAGGGGTACAATGAGCAGTTCTTC
TRBV10-1,TRBJ1-6,-,-,CASQAYNSPLHF,TGCGCCAGCCAGGCTTATAATTCACCCCTCCACTTT
TRBV2,TRBJ1-5,-,-,CASSEHLSNQPQHF,TGTGCCAGCAGTGAACACCTTAGCAATCAGCCCCAGCATTTT
TRBV5-1,TRBJ1-2,TRBD1,-,CASSSGTGNNYGYTF,TGCGCCAGCAGCTCGGGGACAGGGAATAACTATGGCTACACCTTC
TRBV6-5,TRBJ1-3,-,-,CASSPWEEGRNTIYF,TGTGCCAGCAGTCCTTGGGAGGAAGGAAGAAACACCATATATTTT
TRBV29-1,TRBJ2-5,TRBD1,few,CSGGQGEGTQYF,TGCAGCGGGGGACAGGGGGAGGGGACCCAGTACTTC
TRBV7-2,TRBJ2-5,-,-,CASSLGGFGETQYF,TGTGCCAGCAGCTTAGGAGGGTTCGGAGAGACCCAGTACTTC
TRBV15,TRBJ2-5,-,-,CATSRARGGLGETQYF,TGTGCCACCAGCCGTGCGAGGGGGGGACTTGGAGAGACCCAGTACTTC
TRBV7-3,TRBJ2-1,-,once,CASIHLATTYNEQFF,TGTGCCAGCATCCACTTAGCGACAACCTACAATGAGCAGTTCTTC
TRBV9,TRBJ2-2,-,-,CASSPPHTGELFF,TGTGCCAGCAGCCCCCCCCACACCGGGGAGCTGTTTTTT
TRBV18,TRBJ1-1,-,once,CASSRQTTEAFF,TGTGCCAGCTCTCGACAGACCACTGAAGCTTTCTTT